This passage covers 11 T cell receptor beta chains from one sample sequenced in a study of blood T cell repertoires in COVID-19. Data came from immunoSEQ multiplex PCR; TCRdb stores just in-frame clones and leaves some out. The top ten hold roughly 4% of the sample, which has about 150,000 clones, about nine tenths seen once. The specimen sequenced was peripheral blood. These receptor sequences come from a woman between 55 and 75 years old with active or convalescent COVID-19.

This chain uses TRBV30 with TRBJ1-1; 12 bases fit TRBD1. The CDR3 runs to 17 residues. CDR1 GTSNPN and CDR2 SVGIG come from the germline V gene (reference sequence). Trimming cost V 0 bases and J 0 bases; bases outside gene matches: 5. CDR3 sequence (DNA): TGTGCCTGGAGTGTGGGGACAGGGGGCGAAATGAACACTGAAGCTTTCTTT. Translation gives CAWSVGTGGEMNTEAFF.

The rearrangement uses TRBV7-3 and TRBJ2-2; D call uncertain. Germline V gives CDR1 SGHTA, CDR2 FQGTGA. Trimming cost V 5 bases and J 8 bases, with 9 bases left between them. The CDR3 totals 12 residues. CDR3 in DNA: TGTGCCAGCAGCCTGGTAGAGGGGGAGCTGTTTTTT. It encodes CASSLVEGELFF. The variable domain in full, completed from reference TRBV7-3 and TRBJ2-2, reads GAGVSQTPSNKVTEKGKYVELRCDPISGHTALYWYRQSLGQGPEFLIYFQGTGAADDSGLPNDRFFAVRPEGSVSTLKIQRTERGDSAVYLCASSLVEGELFFGEGSRLTVL.

This clone appeared a single time. V is TRBV9 and J is TRBJ2-3; 8 nucleotides line up with TRBD2. Germline-derived CDR1 and CDR2 are SGDLS and YYNGEE. The trim removed 0 bases at V and 2 bases at J, leaving 8 bases unmatched. There are 17 residues in the CDR3. CDR3 sequence: CASSVATSGGHTDTQYF. In DNA form, the CDR3 reads TGTGCCAGCAGCGTAGCTACCAGCGGGGGCCACACAGATACGCAGTATTTT.

CDR3 sequence (DNA): TGTGCCAGTAGTATTTTGGGGCGGGGGTTCACAGATACGCAGTATTTT. This translates into CASSILGRGFTDTQYF. V and J are TRBV19 and TRBJ2-3; 7 positions agree with TRBD2. V gave up 3 bases and J gave up 2 bases; unmatched junction bases: 8. Germline V CDR1 and CDR2: LNHDA, SQIVND (reference sequence). CDR3 length: 16 amino acids.

The V and J genes are TRBV6-2 or TRBV6-3 and TRBJ2-5; TRBD2 matches 10 bases. Germline CDR1 MNHEY, CDR2 SVGEGT. V dropped 3 bases and J dropped 0; count of bases not matched to a gene: 4. The CDR3 spans 16 residues. CDR3 region: CASSYGSGGDQETQYF. CDR3 in DNA: TGTGCCAGCAGTTATGGAAGCGGGGGGGACCAAGAGACCCAGTACTTC.

The chain is built from TRBV7-9 and TRBJ2-1; 7 nucleotides line up with TRBD2. The germline CDR1 and CDR2 sequences are SEHNR and FQNEAQ (reference sequence). V dropped 3 bases and J dropped 9; count of bases not matched to a gene: 8. This CDR3 has 14 residues. DNA of the CDR3: TGTGCCAGCAGCTTCCCCGGGGGGAACTCTGAGCAGTTCTTC. Amino acid sequence: CASSFPGGNSEQFF.

This chain uses TRBV7-2 with TRBJ2-5; D is possibly TRBD1 (5 bases). The CDR3 covers 16 residues. V lost 5 bases and J lost 5, with 21 bases in between. CDR1 and CDR2 (germline): SGHTA, FQGNSA. This chain's CDR3 is CASSPPGHPQRETQYF. In nucleotides, the CDR3 is TGTGCCAGCAGCCCCCCCGGACACCCGCAACGGGAGACCCAGTACTTC.

The chain is built from TRBV4-3 and TRBJ1-6; the match to TRBD1 covers 12 bases. J lost 9 bases, V lost 1 base, and 4 bases had no gene match. Germline V lookup: CDR1 LGHNA, CDR2 YSLEER. The CDR3 sequence is 16 residues long. CDR3 bases: TGCGCCAGCAGCCAAGGTTCGGGACAGGGGGCTTCACCCCTCCACTTT. Its translation is CASSQGSGQGASPLHF.

This chain joins TRBV29-1 and TRBJ2-7; 9 bases map to TRBD1. The junction had 5 bases not matched to a gene; V was cut back by 1 base and J by 4 bases. Germline-derived CDR1 and CDR2 are SQVTM and ANQGSEA. The CDR3 length is 14 residues. The CDR3 loop reads CSVEGTGARYEQYF. In nucleotides, the CDR3 is TGCAGCGTTGAAGGGACAGGGGCCCGGTACGAGCAGTACTTC.

The CDR3 DNA reads as TGTGCCAGCAGCTTGGTCCTCTCTGAGCAGTTCTTC. Amino acids: CASSLVLSEQFF. This chain connects TRBV5-4 to TRBJ2-1; D ambiguous. This CDR3 contains 12 residues. The V gene's germline CDR1 is SGHNT and CDR2 YYREEE (reference sequence). The ends were cut back, 0 bases at V and 9 bases at J, with 7 bases in the middle.

The chain recombines TRBV9 with TRBJ1-6; possibly TRBD1 for D (6 bases). The length of the CDR3 is 17 residues. V shed 0 bases and J shed 7 bases, with 17 bases lying between them. Germline V gene lookup returns CDR1 SGDLS and CDR2 YYNGEE. The CDR3 here is CASSVANTRGENSPLHF. CDR3 nucleotides: TGTGCCAGCAGCGTAGCTAACACCAGGGGAGAGAATTCACCCCTCCACTTT.